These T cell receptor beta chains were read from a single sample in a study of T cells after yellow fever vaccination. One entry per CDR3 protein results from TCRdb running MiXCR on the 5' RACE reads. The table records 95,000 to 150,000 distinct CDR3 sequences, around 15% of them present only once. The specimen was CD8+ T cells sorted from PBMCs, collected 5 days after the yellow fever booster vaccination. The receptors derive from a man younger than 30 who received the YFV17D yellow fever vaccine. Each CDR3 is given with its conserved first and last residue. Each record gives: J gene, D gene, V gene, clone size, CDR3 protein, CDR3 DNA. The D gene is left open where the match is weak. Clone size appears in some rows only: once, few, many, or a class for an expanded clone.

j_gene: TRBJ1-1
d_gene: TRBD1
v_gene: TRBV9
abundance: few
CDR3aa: CASSASRDREVGDGTEAFF
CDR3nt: TGTGCCAGCAGCGCCTCCCGGGACAGGGAAGTGGGAGACGGCACTGAAGCTTTCTTT

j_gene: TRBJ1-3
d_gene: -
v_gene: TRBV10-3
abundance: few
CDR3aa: CAISSREGKNTIYF
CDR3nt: TGTGCCATCAGCTCCCGGGAAGGGAAAAACACCATATATTTT

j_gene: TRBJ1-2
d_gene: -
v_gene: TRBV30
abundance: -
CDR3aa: CAWSETGLANYGYTF
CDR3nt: TGTGCCTGGAGCGAAACAGGGTTAGCTAACTATGGCTACACCTTC

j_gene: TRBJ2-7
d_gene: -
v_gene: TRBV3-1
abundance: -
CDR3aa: CASSQTGTLLFYEQYF
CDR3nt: TGTGCCAGCAGCCAAACCGGGACCCTTCTTTTCTACGAGCAGTACTTC

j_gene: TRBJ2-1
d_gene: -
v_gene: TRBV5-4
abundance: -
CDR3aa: CASSSGPEQFF
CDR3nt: TGTGCCAGCAGCTCCGGACCCGAGCAGTTCTTC

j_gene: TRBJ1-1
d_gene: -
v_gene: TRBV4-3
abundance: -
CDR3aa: CASSQDRTIEAFF
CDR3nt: TGCGCCAGCAGCCAAGATCGCACAATTGAAGCTTTCTTT

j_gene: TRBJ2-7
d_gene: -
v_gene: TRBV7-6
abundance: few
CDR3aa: CASSSGRGPYEQYF
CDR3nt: TGTGCCAGCAGCTCGGGACGGGGCCCCTACGAGCAGTACTTC

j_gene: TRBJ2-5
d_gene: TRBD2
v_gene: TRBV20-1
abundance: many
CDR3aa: CSAVPEVAGELETQYF
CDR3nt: TGCAGTGCTGTTCCCGAGGTAGCGGGGGAGTTGGAGACCCAGTACTTC

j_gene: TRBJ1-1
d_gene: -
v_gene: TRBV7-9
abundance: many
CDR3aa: CASSFSGTEAFF
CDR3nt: TGTGCCAGCAGCTTTTCCGGCACTGAAGCTTTCTTT

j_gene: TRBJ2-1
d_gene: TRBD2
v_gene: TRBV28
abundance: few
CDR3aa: CASSLGAAGSGGDEQFF
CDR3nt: TGTGCCAGCAGTTTAGGGGCCGCGGGGAGCGGGGGCGATGAGCAGTTCTTC

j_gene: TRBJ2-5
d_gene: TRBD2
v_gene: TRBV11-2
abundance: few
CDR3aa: CASSAPGLEGQETQYF
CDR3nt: TGTGCCAGCAGCGCGCCGGGACTAGAGGGCCAAGAGACCCAGTACTTC

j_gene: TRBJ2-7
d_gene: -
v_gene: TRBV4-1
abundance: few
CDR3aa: CASSQDLYSDGWREQYF
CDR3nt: TGCGCCAGCAGCCAAGATCTGTATTCCGACGGATGGCGCGAGCAGTACTTC

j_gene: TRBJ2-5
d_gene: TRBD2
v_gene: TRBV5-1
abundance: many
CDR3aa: CASRVGLADEETQYF
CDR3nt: TGCGCCAGCAGAGTGGGACTAGCGGACGAGGAGACCCAGTACTTC

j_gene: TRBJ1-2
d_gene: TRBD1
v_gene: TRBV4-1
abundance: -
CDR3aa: CASSQEQGAIYGYTF
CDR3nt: TGCGCCAGCAGCCAAGAACAGGGGGCTATCTATGGCTACACCTTC

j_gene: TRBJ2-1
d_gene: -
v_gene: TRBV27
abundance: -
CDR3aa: CASSFVASSYNEQFF
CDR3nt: TGTGCCAGCAGTTTCGTGGCGAGCTCCTACAATGAGCAGTTCTTC

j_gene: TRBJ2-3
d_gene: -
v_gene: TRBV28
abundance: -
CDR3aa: CASSFGRGRDTHYF
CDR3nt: TGTGCCAGCAGTTTCGGCAGGGGGAGGGATACGCACTATTTT

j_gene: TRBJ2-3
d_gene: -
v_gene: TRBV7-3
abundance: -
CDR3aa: CASSLSPIGEHTQYF
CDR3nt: TGTGCCAGCAGCTTATCTCCGATTGGGGAACATACGCAGTATTTT

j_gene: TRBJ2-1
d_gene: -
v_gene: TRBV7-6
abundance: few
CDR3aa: CASSLGHSWGGSYNEQFF
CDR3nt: TGTGCCAGCAGCTTAGGCCACTCTTGGGGGGGCTCATACAATGAGCAGTTCTTC

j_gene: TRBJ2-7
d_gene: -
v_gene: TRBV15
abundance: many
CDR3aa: CATSRDRASSYEQYF
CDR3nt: TGTGCCACCAGCAGAGACAGGGCTAGCTCCTACGAGCAGTACTTC

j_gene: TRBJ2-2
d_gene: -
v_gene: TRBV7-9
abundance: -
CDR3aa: CASSLASEMNTGELFF
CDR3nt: TGTGCCAGCAGCTTAGCGTCGGAGATGAACACCGGGGAGCTGTTTTTT

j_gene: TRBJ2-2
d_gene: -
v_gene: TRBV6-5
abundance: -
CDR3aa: CASSYWGLTGELFF
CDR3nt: TGTGCCAGCAGTTACTGGGGGCTCACCGGGGAGCTGTTTTTT

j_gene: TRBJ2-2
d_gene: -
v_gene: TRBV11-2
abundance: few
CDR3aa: CASSSEPAGELFF
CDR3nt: TGTGCCAGCAGCTCCGAGCCCGCCGGGGAGCTGTTTTTT

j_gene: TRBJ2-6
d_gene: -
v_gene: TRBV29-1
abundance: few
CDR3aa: CSVDDSSGANVLTF
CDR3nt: TGCAGCGTTGACGACAGCTCTGGGGCCAACGTCCTGACTTTC

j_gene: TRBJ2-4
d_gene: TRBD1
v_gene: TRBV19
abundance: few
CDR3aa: CATEPNGQGNIQYF
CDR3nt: TGTGCCACCGAACCAAATGGACAGGGGAACATTCAGTACTTC

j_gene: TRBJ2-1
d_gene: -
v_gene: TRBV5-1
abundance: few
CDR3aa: CASSLGQFGNEQFF
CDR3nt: TGCGCCAGCAGCTTGGGACAGTTCGGCAATGAGCAGTTCTTC

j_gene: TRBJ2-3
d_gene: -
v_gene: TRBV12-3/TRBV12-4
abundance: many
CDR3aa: CASSPSTDTQYF
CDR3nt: TGTGCCAGCAGTCCCAGCACAGATACGCAGTATTTT

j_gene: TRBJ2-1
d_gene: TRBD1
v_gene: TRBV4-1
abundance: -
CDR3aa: CASSLPGQGRYEQFF
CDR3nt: TGCGCCAGCAGCCTTCCTGGACAGGGGAGATATGAGCAGTTCTTC

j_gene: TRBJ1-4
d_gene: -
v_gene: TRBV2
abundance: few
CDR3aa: CASSEGLGQENEKLFF
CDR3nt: TGTGCCAGCAGTGAAGGGCTAGGGCAGGAAAATGAAAAACTGTTTTTT

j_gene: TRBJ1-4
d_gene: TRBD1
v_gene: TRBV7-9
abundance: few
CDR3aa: CASSYRPGQGPTNEKLFF
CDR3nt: TGTGCCAGCAGCTACAGACCGGGACAGGGTCCGACTAATGAAAAACTGTTTTTT

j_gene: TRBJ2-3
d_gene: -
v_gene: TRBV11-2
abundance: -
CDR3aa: CASSPRDRDTQYF
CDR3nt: TGTGCCAGCAGCCCCCGGGACCGGGATACGCAGTATTTT

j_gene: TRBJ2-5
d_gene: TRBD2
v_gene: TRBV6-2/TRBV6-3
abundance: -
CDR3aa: CASSYEGGVETQYF
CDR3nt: TGTGCCAGCAGTTACGAGGGAGGGGTAGAGACCCAGTACTTC

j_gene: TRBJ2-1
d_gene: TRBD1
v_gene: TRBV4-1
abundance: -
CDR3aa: CASSLSGQFYNEQFF
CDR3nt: TGCGCCAGCAGCCTTTCGGGACAGTTCTACAATGAGCAGTTCTTC

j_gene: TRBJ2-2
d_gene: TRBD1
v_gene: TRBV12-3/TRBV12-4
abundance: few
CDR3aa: CASNGQGGTGELFF
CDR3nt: TGTGCCAGCAACGGACAGGGCGGAACCGGGGAGCTGTTTTTT

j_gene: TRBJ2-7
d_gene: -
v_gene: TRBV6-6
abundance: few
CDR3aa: CASGLGEQYF
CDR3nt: TGTGCCAGCGGGCTGGGCGAGCAGTACTTC

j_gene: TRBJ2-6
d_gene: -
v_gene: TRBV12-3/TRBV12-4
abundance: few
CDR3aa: CASSGVRANVLTF
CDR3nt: TGTGCCAGCAGTGGAGTCAGGGCCAACGTCCTGACTTTC

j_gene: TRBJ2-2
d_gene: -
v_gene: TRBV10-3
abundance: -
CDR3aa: CAISESVSVNTGELFF
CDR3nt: TGTGCCATCAGTGAGAGTGTCTCGGTGAACACCGGGGAGCTGTTTTTT

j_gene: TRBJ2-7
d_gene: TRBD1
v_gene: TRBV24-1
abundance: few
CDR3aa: CATSDQGQGIGSYEQYF
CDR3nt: TGTGCCACCAGTGATCAGGGACAGGGAATAGGGTCCTACGAGCAGTACTTC

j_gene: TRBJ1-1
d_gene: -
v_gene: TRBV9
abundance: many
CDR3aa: CASSVLSQVANTEAFF
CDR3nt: TGTGCCAGCAGCGTTCTCTCACAAGTGGCGAACACTGAAGCTTTCTTT

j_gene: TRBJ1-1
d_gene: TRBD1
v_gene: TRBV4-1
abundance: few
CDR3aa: CASSPGQGHTEAFF
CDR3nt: TGCGCCAGCAGCCCAGGACAGGGGCACACTGAAGCTTTCTTT

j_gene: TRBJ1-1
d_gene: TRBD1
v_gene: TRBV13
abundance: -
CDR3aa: CASSTPQGARTEAFF
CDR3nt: TGTGCCAGCAGCACCCCACAGGGGGCAAGGACTGAAGCTTTCTTT

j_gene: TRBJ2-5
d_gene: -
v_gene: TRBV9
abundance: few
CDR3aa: CASSVLAGETQYF
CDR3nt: TGTGCCAGCAGCGTACTGGCGGGAGAGACCCAGTACTTC

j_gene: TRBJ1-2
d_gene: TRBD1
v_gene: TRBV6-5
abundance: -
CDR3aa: CASSYRLAGGTFDYGYTF
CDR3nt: TGTGCCAGCAGTTACAGGTTGGCAGGGGGCACGTTTGACTATGGCTACACCTTC

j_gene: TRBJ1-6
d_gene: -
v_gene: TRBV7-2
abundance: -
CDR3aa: CASSPLDRNSPLHF
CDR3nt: TGTGCCAGCAGCCCACTAGACAGGAATTCACCCCTCCACTTT

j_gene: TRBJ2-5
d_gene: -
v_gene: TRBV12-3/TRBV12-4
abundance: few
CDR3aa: CASSWQTQETQYF
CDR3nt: TGTGCCAGCAGTTGGCAAACACAAGAGACCCAGTACTTC

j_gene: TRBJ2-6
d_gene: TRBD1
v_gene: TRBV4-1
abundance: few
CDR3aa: CASTPRTGSGANVLTF
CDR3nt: TGCGCCAGCACCCCTCGGACAGGGTCTGGGGCCAACGTCCTGACTTTC

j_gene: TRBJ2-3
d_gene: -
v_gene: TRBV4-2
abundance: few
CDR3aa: CASSQDLVPLSTDTQYF
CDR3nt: TGCGCCAGCAGCCAAGATCTGGTCCCGCTGAGCACAGATACGCAGTATTTT

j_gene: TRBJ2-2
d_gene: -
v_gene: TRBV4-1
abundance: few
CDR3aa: CASSQDLPGIGGELFF
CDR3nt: TGCGCCAGCAGCCAAGATCTTCCAGGGATCGGCGGGGAGCTGTTTTTT

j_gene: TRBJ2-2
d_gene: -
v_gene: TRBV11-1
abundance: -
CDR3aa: CASSLSSITGELFF
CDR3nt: TGTGCCAGCAGCTTATCGTCAATCACCGGGGAGCTGTTTTTT

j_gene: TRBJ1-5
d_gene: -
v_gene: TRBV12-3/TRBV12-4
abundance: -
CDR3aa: CASSFTRTAVPQHF
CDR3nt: TGTGCCAGCAGTTTTACGAGGACCGCGGTGCCCCAGCATTTT

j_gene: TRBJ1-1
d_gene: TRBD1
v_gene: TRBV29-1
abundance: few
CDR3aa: CSVRDRGAGTEAFF
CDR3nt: TGCAGCGTTCGGGACAGGGGAGCAGGGACTGAAGCTTTCTTT

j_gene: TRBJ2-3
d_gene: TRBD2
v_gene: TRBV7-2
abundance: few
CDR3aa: CASSPTSGALVDTQYF
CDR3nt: TGTGCCAGCAGCCCGACTAGCGGGGCTTTGGTAGATACGCAGTATTTT

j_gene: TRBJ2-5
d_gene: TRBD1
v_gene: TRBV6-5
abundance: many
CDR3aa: CASSYRTGERPETQYF
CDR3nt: TGTGCCAGCAGTTACCGGACAGGGGAGAGGCCAGAGACCCAGTACTTC

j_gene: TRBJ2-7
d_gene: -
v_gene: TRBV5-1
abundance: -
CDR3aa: CASSLTGLSSYEQYF
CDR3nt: TGCGCCAGCAGCTTGACAGGACTTAGCTCCTACGAGCAGTACTTC

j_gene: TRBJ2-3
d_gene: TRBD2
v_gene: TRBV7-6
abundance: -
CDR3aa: CASSLAPAGVGDTQYF
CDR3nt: TGTGCCAGCAGCTTAGCACCGGCGGGGGTCGGAGATACGCAGTATTTT

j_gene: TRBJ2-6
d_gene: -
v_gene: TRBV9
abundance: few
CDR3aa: CASSVDPDTFGANVLTF
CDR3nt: TGTGCCAGCAGCGTAGATCCGGACACATTCGGGGCCAACGTCCTGACTTTC

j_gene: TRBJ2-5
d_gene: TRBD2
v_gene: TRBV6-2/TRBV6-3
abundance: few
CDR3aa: CASSSTSGGRGETQYF
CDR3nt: TGTGCCAGCAGTTCAACTAGCGGGGGAAGGGGTGAGACCCAGTACTTC

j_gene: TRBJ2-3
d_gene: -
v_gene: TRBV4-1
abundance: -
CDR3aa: CASSQEAGIEPDTQYF
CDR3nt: TGCGCCAGCAGCCAAGAGGCAGGGATTGAACCAGATACGCAGTATTTT

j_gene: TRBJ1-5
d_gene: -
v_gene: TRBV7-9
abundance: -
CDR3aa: CASSLDTGDQPQHF
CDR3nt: TGTGCCAGCAGCTTAGACACCGGGGATCAGCCCCAGCATTTT

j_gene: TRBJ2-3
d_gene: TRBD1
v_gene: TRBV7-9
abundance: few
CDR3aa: CASRKDRQRTDTQYF
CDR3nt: TGTGCCAGCAGGAAGGACAGGCAAAGGACAGATACGCAGTATTTT

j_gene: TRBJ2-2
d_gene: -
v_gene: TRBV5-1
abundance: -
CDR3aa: CASSVRRGPTGELFF
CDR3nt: TGCGCCAGCAGCGTGAGGCGGGGACCCACCGGGGAGCTGTTTTTT